The 23 T cell receptor beta chains in this list originate from one sample, sequenced in a study of cytomegalovirus exposure and HLA in healthy donors. The assay was immunoSEQ multiplex PCR, and TCRdb's table has in-frame clones only and misses some. The table lists more than 100,000 clones, about nine tenths of them singletons. The specimen sequenced was PBMCs. Source of these receptors: a man aged 30 to 39 in good health and CMV-seronegative.

The J gene is TRBJ2-7, the V gene TRBV5-6, with D possibly matching TRBD2 (5 bases). Germline V lookup: CDR1 SGHDT, CDR2 YYEEEE. The V end lost 2 bases, the J end lost 5 bases, and 11 bases lay between the germline ends. This CDR3 has 13 amino acids. Written as DNA, the CDR3 is TGTGCCAGCAGCTTTGTTCCGGGGAACGAGCAGTACTTC. Protein: CASSFVPGNEQYF.

In its sample, this clone was seen a few times. The chain uses TRBV30 and TRBJ2-1; no definite D call. The V end was cut by 1 base, the J end by 8 bases, with 6 bases between. This CDR3 comprises 11 residues. Per germline, CDR1 GTSNPN and CDR2 SVGIG (reference sequence). CDR3 nucleotides: TGTGCCTGGAGTGGCGGCGATGAGCAGTTCTTC. It specifies CAWSGGDEQFF.

The table lists this clone with a count of one. This chain uses TRBV2 with TRBJ1-5; TRBD1 is a possible D gene (5 bases). Germline V lookup: CDR1 SNHLY, CDR2 FYNNEI. V lost 2 bases and J 5 bases, leaving 10 bases between the germline ends. CDR3 length: 14 residues. CDR3 nucleotide sequence: TGTGCCAGCAGTGAACAGGGAGGCGATCAGCCCCAGCATTTT. This codes for CASSEQGGDQPQHF. Together with reference TRBV2 and TRBJ1-5, the CDR3 gives the full variable domain: EPEVTQTPSHQVTQMGQEVILRCVPISNHLYFYWYRQILGQKVEFLVSFYNNEISEKSEIFDDQFSVERPDGSNFTLKIRSTKLEDSAMYFCASSEQGGDQPQHFGDGTRLSIL.

This clone was counted between two and nine times. The chain has TRBV4-3 and TRBJ2-2, with D possibly TRBD2 on 6 matching bases. The CDR3 consists of 16 residues. CDR1 and CDR2 from the germline V gene are LGHNA and YSLEER. V dropped 0 bases and J dropped 7 bases, with 15 bases sitting between them. DNA of the CDR3: TGCGCCAGCAGCCAAGATCTCGCGGGATGGGGCGGGGAGCTGTTTTTT. It encodes CASSQDLAGWGGELFF.

A remark on this clone: Mismatch with germline at one junction end may stem from a read error. The chain is built from TRBV5-4 and TRBJ1-1; possible D gene TRBD1, 6 bases. Germline V lookup: CDR1 SGHNT, CDR2 YYREEE (reference sequence). This CDR3 has 13 residues. The CDR3 nucleotides read TGTGCCAGCAGGTTGGGACAGAACACTGAAGCTTTCTTT. This gives the protein CASRLGQNTEAFF.

A single count supports this clone. The chain links TRBV7-9 to TRBJ1-5, with D perhaps matching TRBD1 (5 bases). The CDR3 consists of 14 residues. Per the germline V gene, CDR1 is SEHNR and CDR2 is FQNEAQ (reference sequence). V was clipped by 3 bases and J by 3 bases, with 9 bases between them. The CDR3 bases are TGTGCCAGCAGCTTTTGGGGGGACAATCAGCCCCAGCATTTT. The encoded protein is CASSFWGDNQPQHF.

This clone has only one observation. The chain combines TRBV29-1 with TRBJ2-7, with D perhaps matching TRBD1 (5 bases). Trimming removed 6 bases from V and 2 bases from J, with 14 bases in between. Per the germline V gene, CDR1 is SQVTM and CDR2 is ANQGSEA. The CDR3 loop spans 13 amino acids. The CDR3, as DNA: TGCAGCGTCAGCAGGGATGGCCCCTACGAGCAGTACTTC. It is translated as CSVSRDGPYEQYF.

CDR3 protein: CASSVEVQGPGYTF. The CDR3 DNA reads TGTGCCAGCAGCGTAGAGGTCCAGGGGCCTGGCTACACCTTC. V and J are TRBV9 and TRBJ1-2; the D gene is possibly TRBD1 (6 bases). Germline lookup yields CDR1 SGDLS and CDR2 YYNGEE. The CDR3 has 14 amino acids. V lost 0 bases, J lost 7 bases, and 13 bases lay in between.

The rearrangement links TRBV10-1 to TRBJ2-3; 7 bases fit TRBD2. The CDR3 consists of 14 residues. Germline V lookup: CDR1 WNHNN, CDR2 SYGVQD (reference sequence). The J segment lost 4 bases and the V segment lost 5 bases, leaving 6 bases of the junction unmatched. CDR3 sequence: CASSLLAMADTQYF. CDR3 sequence (DNA): TGCGCCAGCAGTCTACTAGCGATGGCAGATACGCAGTATTTT.

V gene TRBV30 combines with J gene TRBJ2-6; 8 bases agree with TRBD1. V trimming: 5 bases; J trimming: 13 bases; junction bases outside the gene matches: 4. Germline lookup yields CDR1 GTSNPN and CDR2 SVGIG (reference sequence). The CDR3 extends over 11 amino acids. In nucleotides, the CDR3 is TGTGCCTGGGGGGACAGGATAGTCCTGACTTTC. Translating gives CAWGDRIVLTF.

V and J are TRBV6-5 and TRBJ2-1, with a weak D call TRBD2 (7 bases). The germline V gene encodes CDR1 MNHEY and CDR2 SVGAGI. Deletions cut 11 bases from V and 6 bases from J, with 20 bases between. The CDR3 is 14 amino acids. The CDR3 sequence is CASSTGGLLNEQFF. Here the CDR3 DNA reads TGTGCCTCATCCACCGGGGGGCTCCTCAATGAGCAGTTCTTC.

The CDR3: CASSHWGGPEQYF. CDR3 nucleotide sequence: TGCGCCAGCAGCCATTGGGGGGGGCCCGAGCAGTACTTC. The V and J genes are TRBV4-3 and TRBJ2-7; maybe TRBD2 (7 bases). V shed 3 bases and J shed 6 bases, with 12 bases lying between them. CDR3 length equals 13 residues. Germline values: CDR1 LGHNA, CDR2 YSLEER.

This clone showed up just once. The V and J genes are TRBV6-5 and TRBJ2-1; 12 nucleotides line up with TRBD2. From germline, CDR1 is MNHEY and CDR2 SVGAGI. V lost 5 bases and J lost 13; bases outside the gene matches: 12. The CDR3 runs 15 residues. The CDR3 loop is CASSTLTSGRSTQFF. DNA of the CDR3: TGTGCCAGCAGTACCCTGACTAGCGGGAGATCGACCCAGTTCTTC.

The chain employs TRBV27 and TRBJ1-6; the D is unclear. With 8 bases removed from V and 0 bases from J, the gap between germline ends came to 5 bases. From germline, CDR1 is MNHEY and CDR2 SMNVEV (reference sequence). The CDR3 has 13 amino acids. CDR3: CASWSSYNSPLHF. The CDR3 nucleotides are TGTGCCAGCTGGAGCTCCTATAATTCACCCCTCCACTTT.

The V and J genes are TRBV5-6 and TRBJ1-1; unclear D gene. CDR3 length: 13 amino acids. V lost 4 bases to trimming and J lost 5 bases, with 12 bases between them. Germline V CDR1 and CDR2: SGHDT, YYEEEE. The CDR3 protein is CASSLGTDTEAFF. The CDR3 region has the DNA TGTGCCAGCAGCCTCGGTACTGATACTGAAGCTTTCTTT. Filled out from reference TRBV5-6 and TRBJ1-1, the complete variable domain reads DAGVTQSPTHLIKTRGQQVTLRCSPKSGHDTVSWYQQALGQGPQFIFQYYEEEERQRGNFPDRFSGHQFPNYSSELNVNALLLGDSALYLCASSLGTDTEAFFGQGTRLTVV.

This clone was seen only a few times. The V call is TRBV2, the J call TRBJ1-1; no clear D. CDR1 SNHLY and CDR2 FYNNEI come from the germline V gene. CDR3 length equals 14 residues. Trimming cost V 4 bases and J 6 bases, with 15 bases left between them. CDR3 in amino acids: CASSAESRRAEAFF. The CDR3 region has the DNA TGTGCCAGCAGTGCTGAATCCCGACGGGCTGAAGCTTTCTTT.

The genes are TRBV23-1 and TRBJ1-2; 8 positions match TRBD1. TRBV23-1 is designated an ORF whose function remains uncertain. The junction had 11 bases not matched to a gene; V was cut back by 5 bases and J by 6 bases. There are 15 residues in the CDR3. CDR3 residues: CASSSGLRTGNGYTF. The CDR3 DNA sequence: TGCGCCAGCAGTTCAGGCCTAAGGACAGGGAATGGCTACACCTTC.

The rearrangement links TRBV6-1 to TRBJ1-2, with D unclear. Per the germline V gene, CDR1 is MNHNS and CDR2 is SASEGT. The V and J ends lost 2 bases and 5 bases respectively, with 6 bases between them. The CDR3 sequence is 12 residues long. In DNA form, the CDR3 reads TGTGCCAGCAGTGAACCGGGTTATGGCTACACCTTC. It encodes CASSEPGYGYTF.

The chain uses TRBV7-2 and TRBJ1-4; TRBD1 might be the D (6 bases). Looked up from germline, CDR1 is SGHTA and CDR2 is FQGNSA. The CDR3 consists of 16 residues. V lost 2 bases, J lost 0 bases, and 10 bases lay in between. CDR3 coding DNA: TGTGCCAGCAGCTTACAGCCAGGGGCAACTAATGAAAAACTGTTTTTT. Translating gives CASSLQPGATNEKLFF. Filled out from reference TRBV7-2 and TRBJ1-4, the complete variable domain reads GAGVSQSPSNKVTEKGKDVELRCDPISGHTALYWYRQSLGQGLEFLIYFQGNSAPDKSGLPSDRFSAERTGGSVSTLTIQRTQQEDSAVYLCASSLQPGATNEKLFFGSGTQLSVL.

V and J are TRBV19 and TRBJ2-1; 16 bases fit TRBD2. The CDR3 length is 23 residues. Germline trimming cut 4 bases from V and 0 bases from J; bases unmatched to any gene: 18. The germline CDR1 and CDR2 sequences are LNHDA and SQIVND (reference sequence). CDR3 DNA: TGTGCCAGTAGTAGAGGAAGACTATCCGGGACTAGCGGGAGGGTCGGCTCCTACAATGAGCAGTTCTTC. This encodes CASSRGRLSGTSGRVGSYNEQFF. Using reference TRBV19 and TRBJ2-1 for the parts outside the CDR3, the full variable domain is DGGITQSPKYLFRKEGQNVTLSCEQNLNHDAMYWYRQDPGQGLRLIYYSQIVNDFQKGDIAEGYSVSREKKESFPLTVTSAQKNPTAFYLCASSRGRLSGTSGRVGSYNEQFFGPGTRLTVL.

The chain uses TRBV5-1 and TRBJ1-1; perhaps TRBD1 as D (6 bases). Germline CDR1 is SGHRS and CDR2 is YFSETQ. This CDR3 has 15 residues. V was clipped by 3 bases and J by 1 base, with 13 bases between them. The CDR3 spells CASSWAPGQNTEAFF. CDR3 DNA sequence: TGCGCCAGCAGCTGGGCACCGGGACAGAACACTGAAGCTTTCTTT. The full variable domain, rest sourced from reference TRBV5-1 and TRBJ1-1, is KAGVTQTPRYLIKTRGQQVTLSCSPISGHRSVSWYQQTPGQGLQFLFEYFSETQRNKGNFPGRFSGRQFSNSRSEMNVSTLELGDSALYLCASSWAPGQNTEAFFGQGTRLTVV.

The chain couples TRBV9 to TRBJ2-3; maybe TRBD2 (6 bases). The CDR3 loop spans 14 amino acids. The V end was cut by 1 base, the J end by 4 bases, with 10 bases between. Per germline, CDR1 SGDLS and CDR2 YYNGEE. CDR3 in amino acids: CASSVRGNADTQYF. The CDR3 bases are TGTGCCAGCAGCGTACGCGGGAATGCAGATACGCAGTATTTT.

V and J are TRBV6-5 and TRBJ1-2; tentative D call: TRBD1 (6 bases). Deletions cut 5 bases from V and 8 bases from J, with 15 bases between. CDR1 is MNHEY, CDR2 SVGAGI, per germline. This CDR3 region has 13 residues. The CDR3, as DNA: TGTGCCAGCAGTCGCAGAGGGGGAGAGGGCTACACCTTC. The encoded protein is CASSRRGGEGYTF.